The rows below give T cell receptor beta chains drawn from one sample of a study of T cell responses to AZD1222 COVID-19 vaccine. The repertoire was sequenced with immunoSEQ multiplex PCR; TCRdb's copy has only in-frame clones and lacks some. This sample has approximately 140,000 clones; about 87% occur once, and the top ten carry 5.5%. This material consisted of peripheral blood, taken on day 0 of AZD1222 vaccination. The receptor source for this set is an adult in good health. The CDR3 runs from the conserved cysteine through the conserved F or W. The D gene is left open where the match is weak. Only some rows state a clone size, as once, few, many or a class for expanded clones.

clone size	J gene	V gene	D gene	CDR3 DNA	CDR3 protein
-	TRBJ2-1	TRBV2	-	TGTGCCAGCAGTGTAACCGGGTCTCCCCCCCAGCCATTCTTC	CASSVTGSPPQPFF
-	TRBJ2-6	TRBV19	-	TGTGCCAGTAGTATTACTCCGTCTGGGGCCAACGTCCTGACTTTC	CASSITPSGANVLTF
-	TRBJ2-1	TRBV5-4	-	TGTGCCAGCAGCTCTGTAGGAGTCGGCAATGAGCAGTTCTTC	CASSSVGVGNEQFF
-	TRBJ2-3	TRBV5-1	-	TGCGCCAGCAGCCCGGGGCGGGGGCTTAGCACAGATACGCAGTATTTT	CASSPGRGLSTDTQYF
-	TRBJ2-7	TRBV2	-	TGTGCCAGCAGTACCCGCGGACTCGACGAGCAGTACTTC	CASSTRGLDEQYF
-	TRBJ2-3	TRBV7-6	-	TGTGCCAGCAGCCCGTACGGGGGAGAATCAGATACGCAGTATTTT	CASSPYGGESDTQYF
-	TRBJ2-3	TRBV7-6	TRBD2	TGTGCCAGCAGCTTTGGGACTAGCGGGAGTGGGGCCACAGATACGCAGTATTTT	CASSFGTSGSGATDTQYF
-	TRBJ1-5	TRBV30	-	TGTGCCTGGGGGGAGAGCAATCAGCCCCAGCATTTT	CAWGESNQPQHF
-	TRBJ2-5	TRBV29-1	-	TGCAGCTGTCGGGGGGCGACCGAGACCCAGTACTTC	CSCRGATETQYF
-	TRBJ2-4	TRBV6-6	TRBD1	TGTGCCAGCAGTCGACAGGGGAGTGGGGCCAAAAACATTCAGTACTTC	CASSRQGSGAKNIQYF
-	TRBJ2-1	TRBV29-1	-	TGCAGCGTTGAAAAAAAAGGCTCCTACAATGAGCAGTTCTTC	CSVEKKGSYNEQFF
-	TRBJ2-7	TRBV27	-	TGTGCCAGCAGTTCCACCTTCGGGACACCATCCTACGAGCAGTACTTC	CASSSTFGTPSYEQYF
-	TRBJ1-1	TRBV19	-	TGTGCCAGTAGTATGACCACTGAAGCTTTCTTT	CASSMTTEAFF
-	TRBJ1-5	TRBV28	TRBD1	TGTGCCAGCAGCTCGACAGGGTTGGATAAGCCCCAGCATTTT	CASSSTGLDKPQHF
-	TRBJ2-5	TRBV5-8	-	TGTGCCAGCAGCTTTGATACGGAGACCCAGTACTTC	CASSFDTETQYF
-	TRBJ2-1	TRBV6-4	TRBD1	TGTGCCAGCAGTGACCGGGACAGGGGTGAGCAGTTCTTC	CASSDRDRGEQFF
-	TRBJ2-2	TRBV24-1	TRBD2	TGTGCCACCCCCTACCGCGGGAGGCCGTCTTGTGTCGGGGAGCTGTTTTTT	CATPYRGRPSCVGELFF
-	TRBJ2-1	TRBV30	-	TGTGCCTGGAGTCTTACAGGGGGGGACTACAATGAGCAGTTCTTC	CAWSLTGGDYNEQFF
-	TRBJ1-5	TRBV28	-	TGTGCCAGCAGTCGGCTAACGGGGGGCATACAGCCCCAGCATTTT	CASSRLTGGIQPQHF
-	TRBJ2-1	TRBV11-3	-	TGTGCCAGCAGCTTAGTTCGGGTGGTGGAGCAGTTCTTC	CASSLVRVVEQFF
-	TRBJ1-3	TRBV15	TRBD1	TGTGCCACCAGCAGGGCAGGACAGGGGGCTGGAAACACCATATATTTT	CATSRAGQGAGNTIYF
once	TRBJ2-7	TRBV7-2	-	TGTGCCAGCAGCCCCGTCTCTGGGCGGGACGAGCAGTACTTC	CASSPVSGRDEQYF
-	TRBJ2-7	TRBV15	-	TGTGCCACCAGCAGAGATGCGGACGTTACCTACGAGCAGTACTTC	CATSRDADVTYEQYF
-	TRBJ2-2	TRBV7-6	-	TGTGCCAGCAGCTTAGAAGTCGCCCAGGGTCGGACCGGGGAGCTGTTTTTT	CASSLEVAQGRTGELFF
-	TRBJ2-7	TRBV18	TRBD1	TGTGCCAGCTCCCCGGACAGGCAATCCAGGGAGCAGTACTTC	CASSPDRQSREQYF
-	TRBJ1-1	TRBV19	TRBD1	TGTGCCAGTATTGACAGGGACCTGAACACTGAAGCTTTCTTT	CASIDRDLNTEAFF
-	TRBJ2-2	TRBV9	-	TGTGCCAGCAGAAATTCGGGGGCCGGGGAGCTGTTTTTT	CASRNSGAGELFF
-	TRBJ2-5	TRBV5-4	TRBD1	TGTGCCAGCAGTCCGTTGGACAGGGGGCTCGAGACCCAGTACTTC	CASSPLDRGLETQYF
-	TRBJ2-3	TRBV23-1	-	TGCGCCAGCAGTCAAGGGGGGATCCCGGCCTCCACAGATACGCAGTATTTT	CASSQGGIPASTDTQYF
once	TRBJ2-1	TRBV7-6	TRBD2	TGTGCCAGCAGCCCATCATTAGCGGGAGAGAAGTTCTTC	CASSPSLAGEKFF
-	TRBJ2-3	TRBV7-2	-	TGTGCCAGCACCTATTATAGCGGTAGCACAGATACGCAGTATTTT	CASTYYSGSTDTQYF
-	TRBJ1-1	TRBV6-1	-	TGTGCCAGCAGTGAATATTTGAACACTGAAGCTTTCTTT	CASSEYLNTEAFF
-	TRBJ1-5	TRBV7-2	TRBD1	TGTGCCAGCAGCTCCCGGGACAGGGATGGCAATCAGCCCCAGCATTTT	CASSSRDRDGNQPQHF